One sample yielded the 5 T cell receptor beta chains listed below, sequenced in a study of shared clonotypes between healthy human individuals. Here immunoSEQ multiplex PCR was the method, and the copy in TCRdb shows in-frame clones only, minus some. Here the sample spans 2.5 million or so clones, approximately 94% being singletons. What was sequenced was naive CD4+ T cells sorted from blood. The subset is: CD45RA+ positively selected. These receptors originate from a man between 18 and 29 years old in good health.

In its sample, this clone was seen once. The V and J genes are TRBV29-1 and TRBJ2-7, with 8 bases lining up with TRBD1. The CDR3 runs 12 residues. Germline trimming cut 6 bases from V and 4 bases from J; bases unmatched to any gene: 5. CDR1 is SQVTM and CDR2 is ANQGSEA in the germline V gene. The CDR3 coding sequence is TGCAGCGTACAGGGGGTTACTTACGAGCAGTACTTC. Amino acid sequence: CSVQGVTYEQYF.

This chain connects TRBV30 to TRBJ2-3; D remains unclear. Looked up from germline, CDR1 is GTSNPN and CDR2 is SVGIG (reference sequence). The V end lost 1 base, the J end lost 0 bases, and 11 bases lay between the germline ends. The CDR3 has 15 residues. CDR3 bases: TGTGCCTGGAGTGCCCGGGCGGCTAGCACAGATACGCAGTATTTT. The encoded protein is CAWSARAASTDTQYF. The variable domain in full, with the rest retrieved from reference TRBV30 and TRBJ2-3, is SQTIHQWPATLVQPVGSPLSLECTVEGTSNPNLYWYRQAAGRGLQLLFYSVGIGQISSEVPQNLSASRPQDRQFILSSKKLLLSDSGFYLCAWSARAASTDTQYFGPGTRLTVL.

This chain uses TRBV19 with TRBJ2-7; possibly TRBD2 for D (6 bases). The V end was cut by 6 bases, the J end by 1 base, with 10 bases between. The CDR3 length is 13 residues. Per the germline V gene, CDR1 is LNHDA and CDR2 is SQIVND (reference sequence). CDR3 sequence (DNA): TGTGCCAGTAGCAAGGGACTGTCCTACGAGCAGTACTTC. It specifies CASSKGLSYEQYF.

This clone appeared once. The chain carries TRBV27 and TRBJ2-7, with 8 positions matching TRBD2. CDR3 length: 16 amino acids. Germline V CDR1 and CDR2: MNHEY, SMNVEV (reference sequence). V lost 3 bases and J lost 3; bases outside the gene matches: 10. DNA for the CDR3: TGTGCCAGCAGTTTGCGGGCGGGGGGCACCTACTACGAGCAGTACTTC. Amino acid sequence: CASSLRAGGTYYEQYF.

The chain carries TRBV7-9 and TRBJ1-2, with D possibly TRBD1 on 5 matching bases. Trimming left V 4 bases short and J 10 bases short, with 19 bases between. Germline lookup yields CDR1 SEHNR and CDR2 FQNEAQ (reference sequence). CDR3 length equals 14 residues. CDR3 amino acids: CASSSTGTATTYTF. The CDR3 bases are TGTGCCAGCAGCTCGACCGGGACGGCGACGACCTACACCTTC.